This TCR beta chain was recovered during a study of T cell responses to AZD1222 COVID-19 vaccine. Profiling relied on immunoSEQ multiplex PCR, and the TCRdb table lists in-frame clones only, not all of them. This sample yields about 160,000 clones, of which around 90% are seen a single time; 1.1% belongs to the top ten. CDR1 SGHVS and CDR2 FQNEAQ come from the germline V gene. This CDR3 comprises 11 residues. Trimming removed 5 bases from V and 7 bases from J, with 8 bases in between. General observations from the study: Unmutated variant regions reportedly attract nearly half of all spike-specific TCRs. Repertoire sampling happened only post peak T cell response. The donor cohort was predominantly white British with a female majority, and clonal diversity may have been underestimated.

Of note for this clone: Its antigen remains unidentified.

This chain uses TRBV7-8 with TRBJ2-5; TRBD2 might be the D (5 bases). The TCR comes from an adult who received the AZD1222 COVID-19 vaccine. The material was peripheral blood, obtained 28 days after the second AZD1222 dose. The CDR3 spells CASSLRGTQYF. The CDR3 DNA reads TGTGCCAGCAGCCTCCGGGGGACCCAGTACTTC.